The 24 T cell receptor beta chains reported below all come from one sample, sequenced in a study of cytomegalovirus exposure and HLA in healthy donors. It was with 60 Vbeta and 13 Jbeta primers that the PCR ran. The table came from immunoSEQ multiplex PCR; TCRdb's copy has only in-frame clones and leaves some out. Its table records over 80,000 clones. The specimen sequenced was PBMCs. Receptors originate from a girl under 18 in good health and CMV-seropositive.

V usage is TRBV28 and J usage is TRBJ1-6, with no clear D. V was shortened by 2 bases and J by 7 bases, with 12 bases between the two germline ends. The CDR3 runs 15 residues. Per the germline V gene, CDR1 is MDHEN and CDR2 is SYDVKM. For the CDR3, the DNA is TGTGCCAGCAGTTTAAGTCTAGTCAGAAATTCACCCCTCCACTTT. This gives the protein CASSLSLVRNSPLHF.

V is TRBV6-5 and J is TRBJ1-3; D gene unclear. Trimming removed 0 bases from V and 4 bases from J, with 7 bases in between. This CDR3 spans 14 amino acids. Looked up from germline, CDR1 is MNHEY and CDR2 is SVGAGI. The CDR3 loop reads CASSYSVRGNTIYF. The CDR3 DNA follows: TGTGCCAGCAGTTACTCAGTCAGGGGAAACACCATATATTTT.

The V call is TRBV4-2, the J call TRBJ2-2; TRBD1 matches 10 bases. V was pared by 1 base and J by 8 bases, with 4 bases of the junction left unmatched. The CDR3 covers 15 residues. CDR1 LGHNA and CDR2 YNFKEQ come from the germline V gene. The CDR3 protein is CASSQGQGARGELFF. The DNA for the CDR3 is TGTGCCAGCAGCCAAGGACAGGGGGCGCGTGGGGAGCTGTTTTTT.

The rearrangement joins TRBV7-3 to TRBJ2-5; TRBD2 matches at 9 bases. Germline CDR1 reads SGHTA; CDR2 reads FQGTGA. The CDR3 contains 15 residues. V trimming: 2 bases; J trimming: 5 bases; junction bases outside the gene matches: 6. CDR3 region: CASSLGRGGWETQYF. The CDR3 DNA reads TGTGCCAGCAGCTTAGGGCGGGGGGGCTGGGAGACCCAGTACTTC.

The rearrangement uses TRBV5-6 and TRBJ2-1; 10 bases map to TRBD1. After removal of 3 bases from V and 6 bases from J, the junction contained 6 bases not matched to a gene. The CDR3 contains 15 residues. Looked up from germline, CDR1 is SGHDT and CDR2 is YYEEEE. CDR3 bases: TGTGCCAGCAGCTCGGACAGGGGGATCTCCAATGAGCAGTTCTTC. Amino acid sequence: CASSSDRGISNEQFF.

In DNA form, the CDR3 reads TGTGCCAGCAGCTTTCTGGGCTTGGCTAAAACCTACGAGCAGTACTTC. Residues: CASSFLGLAKTYEQYF. The J gene is TRBJ2-7, the V gene TRBV5-5, with D unclear. Germline CDR1 is SGHKS and CDR2 is YYEKEE (reference sequence). This CDR3 spans 16 amino acids. The ends were cut back, 2 bases at V and 2 bases at J, with 17 bases in the middle. The full variable domain, with the rest looked up from reference TRBV5-5 and TRBJ2-7, is DAGVTQSPTHLIKTRGQQVTLRCSPISGHKSVSWYQQVLGQGPQFIFQYYEKEERGRGNFPDRFSARQFPNYSSELNVNALLLGDSALYLCASSFLGLAKTYEQYFGPGTRLTVT.

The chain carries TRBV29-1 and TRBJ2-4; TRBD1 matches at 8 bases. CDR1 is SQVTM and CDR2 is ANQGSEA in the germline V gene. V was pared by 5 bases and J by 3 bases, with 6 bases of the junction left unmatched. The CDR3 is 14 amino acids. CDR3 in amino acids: CSVQTGVGKNIQYF. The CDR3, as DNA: TGCAGCGTTCAGACAGGGGTGGGCAAAAACATTCAGTACTTC.

The CDR3 spells CASSVTRGGSGNTIYF. The CDR3 coding sequence is TGTGCCAGCAGCGTAACGCGGGGTGGGTCTGGAAACACCATATATTTT. The rearrangement uses TRBV9 and TRBJ1-3; D gene uncertain. Per the germline V gene, CDR1 is SGDLS and CDR2 is YYNGEE. Trimming shortened V by 1 base and J by 1 base, and 12 bases separated the two germline ends. This CDR3 is built from 16 residues.

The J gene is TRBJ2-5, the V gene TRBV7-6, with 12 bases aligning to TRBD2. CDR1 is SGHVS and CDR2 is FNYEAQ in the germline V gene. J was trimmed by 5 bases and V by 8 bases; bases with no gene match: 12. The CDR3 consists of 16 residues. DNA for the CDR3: TGTGCCAGCGCCCACCCGACTAGCGGGGGCCGGGAGACCCAGTACTTC. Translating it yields CASAHPTSGGRETQYF.

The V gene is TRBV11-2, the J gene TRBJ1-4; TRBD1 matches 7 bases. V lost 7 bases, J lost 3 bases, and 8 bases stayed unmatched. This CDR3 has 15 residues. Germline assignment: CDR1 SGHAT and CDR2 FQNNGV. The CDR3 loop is CASTRTGTANEKLFF. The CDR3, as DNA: TGTGCCAGCACCCGCACCGGGACAGCTAATGAAAAACTGTTTTTT.

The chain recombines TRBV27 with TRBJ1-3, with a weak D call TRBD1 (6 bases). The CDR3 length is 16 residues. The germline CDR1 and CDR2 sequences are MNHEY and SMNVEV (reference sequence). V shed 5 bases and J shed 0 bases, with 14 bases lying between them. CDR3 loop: CASSGLGQHSGNTIYF. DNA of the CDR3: TGTGCCAGCAGTGGACTCGGACAGCACTCTGGAAACACCATATATTTT.

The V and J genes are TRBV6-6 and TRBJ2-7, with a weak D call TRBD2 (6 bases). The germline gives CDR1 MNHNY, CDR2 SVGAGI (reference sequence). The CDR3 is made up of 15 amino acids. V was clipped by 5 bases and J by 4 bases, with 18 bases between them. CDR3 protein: CASSRSGDWGYEQYV. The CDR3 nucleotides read TGTGCCAGCAGTAGATCGGGGGACTGGGGGTACGAGCAGTACGTC.

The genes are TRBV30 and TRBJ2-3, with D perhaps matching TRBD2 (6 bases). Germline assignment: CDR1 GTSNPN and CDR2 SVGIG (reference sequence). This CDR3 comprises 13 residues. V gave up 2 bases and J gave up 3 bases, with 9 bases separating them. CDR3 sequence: CAWSRGRTDTQYF. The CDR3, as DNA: TGTGCCTGGAGTCGGGGGAGGACAGATACGCAGTATTTT.

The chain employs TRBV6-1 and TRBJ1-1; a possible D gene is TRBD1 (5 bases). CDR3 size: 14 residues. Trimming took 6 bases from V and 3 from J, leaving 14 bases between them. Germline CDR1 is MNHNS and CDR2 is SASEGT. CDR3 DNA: TGTGCCAGCAGAGCGGGCAGGGAAGACACTGAAGCTTTCTTT. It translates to CASRAGREDTEAFF.

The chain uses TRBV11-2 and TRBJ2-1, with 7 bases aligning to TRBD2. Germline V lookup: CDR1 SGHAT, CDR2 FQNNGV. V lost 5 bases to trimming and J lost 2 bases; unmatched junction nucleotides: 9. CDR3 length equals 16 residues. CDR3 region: CASSQVGGGAYNEQFF. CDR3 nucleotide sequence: TGTGCCAGCAGCCAAGTTGGGGGGGGAGCCTACAATGAGCAGTTCTTC.

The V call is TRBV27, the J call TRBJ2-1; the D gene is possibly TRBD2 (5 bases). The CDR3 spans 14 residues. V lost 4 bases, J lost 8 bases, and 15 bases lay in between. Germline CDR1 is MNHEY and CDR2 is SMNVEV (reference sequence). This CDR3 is CASSSGLSVDEQFF. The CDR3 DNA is TGTGCCAGCAGTTCGGGGTTGAGCGTCGATGAGCAGTTCTTC.

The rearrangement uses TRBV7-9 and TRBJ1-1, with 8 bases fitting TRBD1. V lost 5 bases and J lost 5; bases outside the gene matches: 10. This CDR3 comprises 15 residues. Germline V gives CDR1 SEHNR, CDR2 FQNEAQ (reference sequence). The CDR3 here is CASSLGGTGRTEAFF. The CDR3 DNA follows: TGTGCCAGCAGCCTAGGCGGGACAGGACGTACTGAAGCTTTCTTT. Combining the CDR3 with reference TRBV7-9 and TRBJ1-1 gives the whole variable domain DTGVSQNPRHKITKRGQNVTFRCDPISEHNRLYWYRQTLGQGPEFLTYFQNEAQLEKSRLLSDRFSAERPKGSFSTLEIQRTEQGDSAMYLCASSLGGTGRTEAFFGQGTRLTVV.

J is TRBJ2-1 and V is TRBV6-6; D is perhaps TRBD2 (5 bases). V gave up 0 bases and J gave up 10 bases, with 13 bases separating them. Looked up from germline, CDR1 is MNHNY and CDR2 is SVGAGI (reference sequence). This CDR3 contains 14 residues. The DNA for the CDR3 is TGTGCCAGCAGTTACTCGAACGGAGGTGGGGAGCAGTTCTTC. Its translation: CASSYSNGGGEQFF.

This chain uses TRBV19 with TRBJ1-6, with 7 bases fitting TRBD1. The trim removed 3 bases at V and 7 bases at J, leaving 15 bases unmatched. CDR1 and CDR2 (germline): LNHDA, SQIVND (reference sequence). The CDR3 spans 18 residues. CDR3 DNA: TGTGCCAGTAGTATTACCCCCATCGCGACAGGGCTCAATTCACCCCTCCACTTT. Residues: CASSITPIATGLNSPLHF.

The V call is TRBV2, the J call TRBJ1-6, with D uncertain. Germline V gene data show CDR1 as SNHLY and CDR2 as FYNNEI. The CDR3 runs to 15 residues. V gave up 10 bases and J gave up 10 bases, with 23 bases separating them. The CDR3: CANTGSLWGGSPLHF. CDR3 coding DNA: TGTGCCAACACGGGGAGCCTTTGGGGTGGGTCACCCCTCCACTTT. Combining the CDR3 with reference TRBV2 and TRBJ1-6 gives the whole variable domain EPEVTQTPSHQVTQMGQEVILRCVPISNHLYFYWYRQILGQKVEFLVSFYNNEISEKSEIFDDQFSVERPDGSNFTLKIRSTKLEDSAMYFCANTGSLWGGSPLHFGNGTRLTVT.

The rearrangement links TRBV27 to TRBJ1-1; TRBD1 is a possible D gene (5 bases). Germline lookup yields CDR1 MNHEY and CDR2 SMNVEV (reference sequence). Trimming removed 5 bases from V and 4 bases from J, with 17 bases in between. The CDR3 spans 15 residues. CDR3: CASSVQGSRVTEAFF. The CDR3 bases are TGTGCCAGCAGTGTTCAGGGTTCTCGGGTCACTGAAGCTTTCTTT.

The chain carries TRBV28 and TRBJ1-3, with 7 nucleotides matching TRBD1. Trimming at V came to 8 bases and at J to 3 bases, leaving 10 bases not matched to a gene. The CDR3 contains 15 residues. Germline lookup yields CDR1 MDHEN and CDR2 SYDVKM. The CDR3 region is CASCGDRVYGNTIYF. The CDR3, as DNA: TGTGCCAGCTGCGGAGACAGGGTTTATGGAAACACCATATATTTT. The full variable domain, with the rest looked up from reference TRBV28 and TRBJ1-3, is DVKVTQSSRYLVKRTGEKVFLECVQDMDHENMFWYRQDPGLGLRLIYFSYDVKMKEKGDIPEGYSVSREKKERFSLILESASTNQTSMYLCASCGDRVYGNTIYFGEGSWLTVV.

CDR3 DNA: TGCGCCAGCAGCCGAGACTCAGGGCAGGGCGACTATGGCTACACCTTC. Translation: CASSRDSGQGDYGYTF. The rearrangement joins TRBV4-1 to TRBJ1-2; maybe TRBD1 (5 bases). This CDR3 region has 16 residues. Germline assignment: CDR1 MGHRA and CDR2 YSYEKL. V was cut by 4 bases and J by 3 bases, with 18 bases left in between.

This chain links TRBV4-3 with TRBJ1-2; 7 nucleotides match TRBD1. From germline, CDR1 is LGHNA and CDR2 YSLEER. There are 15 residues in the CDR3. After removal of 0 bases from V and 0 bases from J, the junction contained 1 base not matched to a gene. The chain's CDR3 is CASSQDRGTNYGYTF. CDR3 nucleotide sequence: TGCGCCAGCAGCCAAGACAGGGGGACTAACTATGGCTACACCTTC.